This T cell receptor beta chain was recovered during a study of a mutant IDH1 vaccine in newly diagnosed glioma. Study-level background: Administration of eight vaccinations to patients took place in weeks 1, 3, 5, 7, 11, 15, 19, 23. Vaccination began 4-6 weeks post radiotherapy alone, or with temozolomide cycles. Study-wide findings and caveats: Pseudoprogression looked unconnected to shifts in top peripheral T cell clonotypes.

Germline CDR1 SGHRS, CDR2 YFSETQ. V was shortened by 7 bases and J by 0 bases, with 10 bases between the two germline ends. This CDR3 has 14 residues. Noted time point: week 5, during vaccination. All doses held 300 ug of mutant IDH1 20-mer peptide, with topical imiquimod. Newly diagnosed WHO grade 3 or 4 IDH1-mutant, ATRX-lost astrocytomas were identified in the donors. Note on this clone: The antigen remains undetermined.

TCRdb's table, derived via immunoSEQ multiplex PCR, lists solely in-frame clones and lacks some. This sample has about 38,000 clones; about four fifths occur once, and the top ten carry more than 5.5%. This chain joins TRBV5-1 and TRBJ2-2, with D perhaps TRBD2 (6 bases). This specimen was PBMCs, taken from a glioma patient whose treatment included an IDH1 peptide vaccine. The receptor was derived from a middle-aged man with glioma. CDR3 bases: TGCGCCAGCTCCGGGGGTGCGAACACCGGGGAGCTGTTTTTT. This encodes CASSGGANTGELFF.